Listed below are T cell receptor beta chains from one sample, sequenced in a study of blood T cell repertoires in COVID-19. Here immunoSEQ multiplex PCR was the method, and the copy in TCRdb shows in-frame clones only, minus some. The sample lists a few hundred thousand clones, around 85% occurring once. The sequenced sample was PBMCs or T cells enriched from blood (not recorded which). Every receptor here comes from a man aged 25 to 40 who had recovered from COVID-19. The CDR3 runs from the conserved cysteine through the conserved F or W.

v_call,j_call,cdr3_aa
TRBV18,TRBJ1-2,CASSGRTEILWDYTF
TRBV4-1,TRBJ1-2,CASSQDQDRLSTF
TRBV27,TRBJ2-1,CASSLGQGYVSEQFF
TRBV7-2,TRBJ2-7,CASSLLGLAGAPGSYEQYF
TRBV9,TRBJ1-2,CASSVDGRGYGYTF
TRBV14,TRBJ2-3,CASSQDQFGQGAGRTQYF
TRBV7-9,TRBJ1-2,CASSLRAGGAYGYTF
TRBV7-9,TRBJ2-5,CASSTRDKTGRGETQYF
TRBV10-3,TRBJ1-2,CAIKSGLTGRLFGYTF
TRBV21-1,TRBJ1-5,CASSKALRGGYDSNQPQHF
TRBV6-1,TRBJ1-2,CASSELGPPVAGYTF
TRBV29-1,TRBJ1-1,CSVPRSSTEAFF
TRBV9,TRBJ1-3,CASSFPAGGGNTIYF